This T cell receptor beta chain is from a study of blood T cells in healthy people across ages. V lost 0 bases and J lost 7, with 11 bases in between. Per the germline V gene, CDR1 is SGDLS and CDR2 is YYNGEE. The CDR3 sequence is 14 residues long. The second PCR ran roughly 7 to 12 cycles with a sample-barcoded 5' primer and J-beta primers. Carrying 12 random nucleotides, a template-switch adaptor labeled each individual cDNA molecule. TCRdb analysed the 5' RACE reads with MiXCR anew, one entry per CDR3 protein. The repertoire holds over 950,000 distinct CDR3 sequences, with 51% as singletons. The sequence came from a woman aged 55 to 70 in good health. The V call is TRBV9, the J call TRBJ2-1; D possibly corresponds to TRBD2 (5 bases). Sequencing was carried out using blood. The CDR3: CASSVGRRKNEQFF. The CDR3 DNA reads as TGTGCCAGCAGCGTAGGACGGAGGAAGAATGAGCAGTTCTTC. Together with reference TRBV9 and TRBJ2-1, the CDR3 gives the full variable domain: DSGVTQTPKHLITATGQRVTLRCSPRSGDLSVYWYQQSLDQGLQFLIQYYNGEERAKGNILERFSAQQFPDLHSELNLSSLELGDSALYFCASSVGRRKNEQFFGPGTRLTVL.